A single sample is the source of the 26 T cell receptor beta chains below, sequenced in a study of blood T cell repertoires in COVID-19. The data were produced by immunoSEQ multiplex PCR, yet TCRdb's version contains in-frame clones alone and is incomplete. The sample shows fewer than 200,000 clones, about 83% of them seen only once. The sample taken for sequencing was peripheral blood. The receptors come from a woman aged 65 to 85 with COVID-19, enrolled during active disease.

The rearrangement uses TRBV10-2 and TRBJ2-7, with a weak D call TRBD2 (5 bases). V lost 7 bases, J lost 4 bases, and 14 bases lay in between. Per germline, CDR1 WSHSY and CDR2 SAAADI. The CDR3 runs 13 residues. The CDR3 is CASTRGRQYEQYF. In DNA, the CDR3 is TGCGCCAGCACCCGAGGGCGACAATACGAGCAGTACTTC.

DNA of the CDR3: TGTGCCAGCAGCGTAGGAAGCGGGAGGGCCAGGGGTTCCTACAATGAGCAGTTCTTC. It translates to CASSVGSGRARGSYNEQFF. The V call is TRBV9, the J call TRBJ2-1; 10 nucleotides line up with TRBD2. After removal of 0 bases from V and 1 base from J, the junction contained 10 bases not matched to a gene. The CDR3 loop spans 19 amino acids. Germline values: CDR1 SGDLS, CDR2 YYNGEE.

The CDR3 loop is CATSDLVGRADTQYF. For the CDR3, the DNA is TGTGCCACCAGTGATTTAGTTGGCAGGGCAGATACGCAGTATTTT. The gene calls are TRBV24-1 and TRBJ2-3, with D perhaps matching TRBD1 (5 bases). Trimming removed 1 base at V and 4 bases at J, with 11 bases between. The length of the CDR3 is 15 residues. Germline V CDR1 and CDR2: KGHDR, SFDVKD.

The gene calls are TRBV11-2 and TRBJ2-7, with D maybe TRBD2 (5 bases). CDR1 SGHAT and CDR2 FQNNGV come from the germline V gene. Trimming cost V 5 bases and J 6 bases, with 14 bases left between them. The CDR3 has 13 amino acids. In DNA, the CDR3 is TGTGCCAGCAGCCCCCGAGGGCTACGCGAGCAGTACTTC. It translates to CASSPRGLREQYF.

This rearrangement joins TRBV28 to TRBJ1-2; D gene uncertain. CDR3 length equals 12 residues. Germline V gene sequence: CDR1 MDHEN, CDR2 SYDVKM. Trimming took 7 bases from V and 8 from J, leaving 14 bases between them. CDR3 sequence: CASNLLGYGYTF. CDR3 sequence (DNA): TGTGCCAGCAATCTTTTGGGCTACGGCTACACCTTC.

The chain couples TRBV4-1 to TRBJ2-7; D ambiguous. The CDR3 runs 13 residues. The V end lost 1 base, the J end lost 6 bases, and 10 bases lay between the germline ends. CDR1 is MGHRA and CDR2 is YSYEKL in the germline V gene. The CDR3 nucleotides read TGCGCCAGCAGCCAAGTGGTGTACGGCGAGCAGTACTTC. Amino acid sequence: CASSQVVYGEQYF.

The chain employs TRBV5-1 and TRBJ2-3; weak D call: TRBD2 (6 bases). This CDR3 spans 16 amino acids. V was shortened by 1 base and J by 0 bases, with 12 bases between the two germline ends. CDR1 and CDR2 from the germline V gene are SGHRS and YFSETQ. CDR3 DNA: TGCGCCAGCAGCTTGAGGCGGGGCTCTAGCACAGATACGCAGTATTTT. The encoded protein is CASSLRRGSSTDTQYF. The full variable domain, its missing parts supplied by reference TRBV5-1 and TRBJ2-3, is KAGVTQTPRYLIKTRGQQVTLSCSPISGHRSVSWYQQTPGQGLQFLFEYFSETQRNKGNFPGRFSGRQFSNSRSEMNVSTLELGDSALYLCASSLRRGSSTDTQYFGPGTRLTVL.

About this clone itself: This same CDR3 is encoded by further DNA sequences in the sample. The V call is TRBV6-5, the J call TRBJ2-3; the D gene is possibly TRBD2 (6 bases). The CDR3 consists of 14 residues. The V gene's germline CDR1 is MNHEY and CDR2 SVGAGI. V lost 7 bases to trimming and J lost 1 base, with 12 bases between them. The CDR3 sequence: CASKREVGTDTQYF. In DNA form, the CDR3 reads TGTGCCAGCAAAAGGGAGGTTGGCACAGATACGCAGTATTTT.

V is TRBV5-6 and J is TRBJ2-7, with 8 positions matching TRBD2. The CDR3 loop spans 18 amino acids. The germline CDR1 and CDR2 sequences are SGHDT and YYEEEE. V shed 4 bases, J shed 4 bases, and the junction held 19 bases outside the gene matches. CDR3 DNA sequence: TGTGCCAGCAGCCCCCCGGCCCCCCTACTAGCGGACCCATACGAGCAGTACTTC. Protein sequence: CASSPPAPLLADPYEQYF.

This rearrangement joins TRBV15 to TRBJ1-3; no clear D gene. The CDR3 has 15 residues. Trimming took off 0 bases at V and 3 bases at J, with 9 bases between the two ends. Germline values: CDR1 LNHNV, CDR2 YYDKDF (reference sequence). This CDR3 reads CATSRDRGGGNTIYF. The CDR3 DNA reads TGTGCCACCAGCAGAGATCGGGGTGGTGGAAACACCATATATTTT.

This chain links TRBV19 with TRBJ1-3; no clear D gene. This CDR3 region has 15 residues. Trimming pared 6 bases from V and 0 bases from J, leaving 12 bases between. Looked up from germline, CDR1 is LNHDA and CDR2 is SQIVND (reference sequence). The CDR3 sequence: CASRLLRDSGNTIYF. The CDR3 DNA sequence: TGTGCCAGTAGGTTATTGAGGGACTCTGGAAACACCATATATTTT.

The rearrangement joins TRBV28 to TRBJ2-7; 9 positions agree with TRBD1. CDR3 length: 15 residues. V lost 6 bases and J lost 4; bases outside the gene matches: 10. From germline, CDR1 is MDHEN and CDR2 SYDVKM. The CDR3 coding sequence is TGTGCCAGCAGGGTGCCGGGACAGGGTCGGTACGAGCAGTACTTC. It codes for CASRVPGQGRYEQYF.

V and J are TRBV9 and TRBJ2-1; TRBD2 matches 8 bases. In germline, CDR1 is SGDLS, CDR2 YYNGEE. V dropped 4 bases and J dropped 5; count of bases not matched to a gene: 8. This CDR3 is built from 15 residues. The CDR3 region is CASSPRLAPNNEQFF. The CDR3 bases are TGTGCCAGCAGCCCCCGACTAGCGCCGAACAATGAGCAGTTCTTC.

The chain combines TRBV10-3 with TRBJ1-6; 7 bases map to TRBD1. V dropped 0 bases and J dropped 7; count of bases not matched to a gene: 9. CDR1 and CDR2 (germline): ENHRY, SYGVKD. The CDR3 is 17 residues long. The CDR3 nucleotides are TGTGCCATCAGTGAGTCGAAAGGGGGCTTAGGGAATTCACCCCTCCACTTT. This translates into CAISESKGGLGNSPLHF.

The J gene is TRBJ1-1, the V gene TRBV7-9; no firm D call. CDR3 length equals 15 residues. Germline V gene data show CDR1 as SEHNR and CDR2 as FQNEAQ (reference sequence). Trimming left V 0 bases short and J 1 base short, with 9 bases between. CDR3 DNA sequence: TGTGCCAGCAGCTTAGCGGGCGCCCAGAACACTGAAGCTTTCTTT. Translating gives CASSLAGAQNTEAFF.

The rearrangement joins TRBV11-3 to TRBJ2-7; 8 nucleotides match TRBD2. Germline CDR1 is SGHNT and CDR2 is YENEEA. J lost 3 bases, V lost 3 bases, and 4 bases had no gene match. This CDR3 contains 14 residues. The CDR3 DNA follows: TGTGCCAGCAGCTTCCAGCGGGAGCTCTACGAGCAGTACTTC. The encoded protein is CASSFQRELYEQYF.

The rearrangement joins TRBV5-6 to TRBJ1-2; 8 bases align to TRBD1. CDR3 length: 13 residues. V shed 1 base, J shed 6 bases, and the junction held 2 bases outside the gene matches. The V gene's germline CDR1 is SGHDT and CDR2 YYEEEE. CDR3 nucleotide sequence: TGTGCCAGCAGCTTGTCAGGGGGCCATGGCTACACCTTC. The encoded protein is CASSLSGGHGYTF.

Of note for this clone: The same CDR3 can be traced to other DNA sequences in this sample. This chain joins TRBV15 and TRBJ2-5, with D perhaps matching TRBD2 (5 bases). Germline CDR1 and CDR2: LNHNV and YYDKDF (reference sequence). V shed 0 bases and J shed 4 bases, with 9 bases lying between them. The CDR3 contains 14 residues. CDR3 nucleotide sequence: TGTGCCACCAGCAGAGATCGGGGAAGAGAGACCCAGTACTTC. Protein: CATSRDRGRETQYF.

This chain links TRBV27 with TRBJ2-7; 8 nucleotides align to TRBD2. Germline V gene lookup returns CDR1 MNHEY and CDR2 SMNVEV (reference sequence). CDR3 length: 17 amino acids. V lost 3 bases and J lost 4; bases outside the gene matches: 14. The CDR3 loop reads CASSFSITPAGEYEQYF. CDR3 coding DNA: TGTGCCAGCAGTTTCTCCATAACGCCAGCGGGGGAATACGAGCAGTACTTC.

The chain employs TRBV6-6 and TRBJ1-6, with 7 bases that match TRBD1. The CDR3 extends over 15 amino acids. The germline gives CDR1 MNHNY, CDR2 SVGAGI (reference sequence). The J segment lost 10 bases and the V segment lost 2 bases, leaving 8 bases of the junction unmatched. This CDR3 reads CASSYPDRERSPLHF. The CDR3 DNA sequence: TGTGCCAGCAGTTACCCTGACAGGGAGAGATCACCCCTCCACTTT.

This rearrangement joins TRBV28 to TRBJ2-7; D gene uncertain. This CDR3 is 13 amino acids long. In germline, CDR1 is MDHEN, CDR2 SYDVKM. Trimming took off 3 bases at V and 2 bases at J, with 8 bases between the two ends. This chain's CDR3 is CASSLSQTYEQYF. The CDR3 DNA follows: TGTGCCAGCAGTTTGTCTCAGACCTACGAGCAGTACTTC.

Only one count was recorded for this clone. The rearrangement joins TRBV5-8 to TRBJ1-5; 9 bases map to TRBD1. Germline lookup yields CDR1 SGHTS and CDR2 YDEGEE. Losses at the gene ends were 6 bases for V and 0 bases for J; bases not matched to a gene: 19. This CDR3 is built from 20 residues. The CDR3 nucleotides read TGTGCCAGCAATCTTCAGGCGGGACAGGGAATCTACTATAGCAATCAGCCCCAGCATTTT. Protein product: CASNLQAGQGIYYSNQPQHF.

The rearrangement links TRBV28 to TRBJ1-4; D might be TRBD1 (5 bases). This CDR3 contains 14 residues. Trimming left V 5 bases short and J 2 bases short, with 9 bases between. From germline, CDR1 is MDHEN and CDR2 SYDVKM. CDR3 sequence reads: CASSTAGTNEKLFF. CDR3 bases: TGTGCCAGCAGTACTGCAGGGACTAATGAAAAACTGTTTTTT.

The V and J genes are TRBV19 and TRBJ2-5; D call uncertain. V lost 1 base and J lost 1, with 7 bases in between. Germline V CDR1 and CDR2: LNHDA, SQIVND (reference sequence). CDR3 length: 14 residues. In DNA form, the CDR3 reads TGTGCCAGTAGTATAGGCGCCCTCCAAGAGACCCAGTACTTC. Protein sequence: CASSIGALQETQYF.

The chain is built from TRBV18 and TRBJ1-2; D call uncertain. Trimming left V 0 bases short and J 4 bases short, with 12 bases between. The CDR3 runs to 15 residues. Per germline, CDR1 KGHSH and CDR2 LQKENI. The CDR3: CASSPPGRGSYGYTF. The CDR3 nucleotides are TGTGCCAGCTCACCACCCGGTCGGGGATCCTATGGCTACACCTTC.

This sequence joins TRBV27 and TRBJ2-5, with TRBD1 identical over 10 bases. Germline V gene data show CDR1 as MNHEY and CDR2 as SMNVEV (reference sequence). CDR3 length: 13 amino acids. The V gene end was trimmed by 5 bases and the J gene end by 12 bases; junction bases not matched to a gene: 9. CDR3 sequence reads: CASSKGQGGVEYF. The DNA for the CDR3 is TGTGCCAGCAGTAAAGGACAGGGGGGTGTTGAGTACTTC.